Below, 2 T cell receptor beta chains from the same sample are listed, as sequenced in a study of T cells in Graves' hyperthyroidism and ophthalmopathy. TCR beta CDR3 regions were amplified from RNA. HTBI primers were employed in a first-round RT-PCR of the TCR CDR3. TCRdb used MiXCR to reprocess the multiplex PCR reads, holding one entry per CDR3 protein. There are a few hundred thousand distinct CDR3 sequences in the sample; about a sixth occur only once, and about 7.7% lies in the top ten. Source material: blood. The origin of the receptors is a woman aged 18-29 years with Graves' hyperthyroidism.

This clonotype was found many times. The V and J genes are TRBV12-3 or TRBV12-4 and TRBJ1-2; a possible D gene is TRBD1 (6 bases). Between the trimmed V and J ends, which lost 6 bases and 0 bases, there was a span of 17 bases. CDR3 length equals 16 residues. CDR3 amino acids: CASRGGGTRSNYGYTF. For the CDR3, the DNA is TGTGCCAGCAGGGGCGGCGGGACACGGTCTAACTATGGCTACACCTTC.

This clonotype was counted many times. V is TRBV11-2 and J is TRBJ2-1; 7 nucleotides agree with TRBD2. This CDR3 spans 16 amino acids. Germline V gives CDR1 SGHAT, CDR2 FQNNGV. With V trimmed by 1 base and J by 3 bases, 6 bases remained unmatched. The CDR3 DNA reads as TGTGCCAGCAGCTTAGGACTAGCAGAGGTCTACAATGAGCAGTTCTTC. It is translated as CASSLGLAEVYNEQFF.